These 5 T cell receptor beta chains originate from one sample sequenced in a study of cytomegalovirus exposure and HLA in healthy donors. PCR involved 60 Vbeta and 13 Jbeta primers. Assay used: immunoSEQ multiplex PCR; TCRdb lists only in-frame clones, some missing. There are some 170,000 clones in the sample; less than 85% occur only once, and roughly 4.2% lies in the top ten. Sequenced material: PBMCs. The receptors here all came from a man in his forties in good health and CMV-seronegative.

There are a few counts of this clone. The chain combines TRBV12-5 with TRBJ2-7; a possible D gene is TRBD2 (6 bases). The CDR3 totals 12 residues. The V gene's germline CDR1 is LGHNT and CDR2 FRNRAP. The chain's CDR3 is CAAGQDSYEQYF. CDR3 nucleotide sequence: TGTGCCGCGGGGCAGGACTCCTACGAGCAGTACTTC. Variable domain in full (rest from reference TRBV12-5 and TRBJ2-7): DARVTQTPRHKVTEMGQEVTMRCQPILGHNTVFWYRQTMMQGLELLAYFRNRAPLDDSGMPKDRFSAEMPDATLATLKIQPSEPRDSAVYFCAAGQDSYEQYFGPGTRLTVT.

This chain links TRBV6-6 with TRBJ1-1, with a possible D match to TRBD1 (6 bases). The CDR3 sequence is 15 residues long. With 4 bases removed from V and 8 bases from J, the gap between germline ends came to 20 bases. The V gene's germline CDR1 is MNHNY and CDR2 SVGAGI (reference sequence). The CDR3 is CASSLKGGGLMEAFF. CDR3 nucleotides: TGTGCCAGCAGTTTAAAGGGAGGGGGTCTTATGGAAGCTTTCTTT.

J is TRBJ2-7 and V is TRBV5-1, with 8 bases lining up with TRBD2. The V gene end was trimmed by 0 bases and the J gene end by 3 bases; junction bases not matched to a gene: 14. The germline V gene has CDR1 SGHRS and CDR2 YFSETQ. CDR3 length equals 18 residues. CDR3 loop: CASSLGTSGWAPGYEQYF. In DNA form, the CDR3 reads TGCGCCAGCAGCTTGGGCACTAGCGGTTGGGCCCCCGGCTACGAGCAGTACTTC. The full variable domain, with the rest looked up from reference TRBV5-1 and TRBJ2-7, is KAGVTQTPRYLIKTRGQQVTLSCSPISGHRSVSWYQQTPGQGLQFLFEYFSETQRNKGNFPGRFSGRQFSNSRSEMNVSTLELGDSALYLCASSLGTSGWAPGYEQYFGPGTRLTVT.

This clone was picked up a small number of times. The chain has TRBV6-5 and TRBJ2-1; possibly TRBD1 for D (6 bases). This CDR3 has 14 residues. With 6 bases removed from V and 5 bases from J, the gap between germline ends came to 14 bases. Germline CDR1 reads MNHEY; CDR2 reads SVGAGI. The CDR3 is CASRATQGHNEQFF. The CDR3 DNA sequence: TGTGCCAGCAGGGCAACCCAGGGGCACAATGAGCAGTTCTTC.

The rearrangement joins TRBV27 to TRBJ1-5; 7 bases line up with TRBD1. This CDR3 has 13 amino acids. Germline-derived CDR1 and CDR2 are MNHEY and SMNVEV (reference sequence). V shed 3 bases, J shed 8 bases, and the junction held 4 bases outside the gene matches. The CDR3 region has the DNA TGTGCCAGCAGTTTTGGGGACAGAGAGCCCCAGCATTTT. Translation: CASSFGDREPQHF.